This T cell receptor beta chain emerged from a study of blood T cell repertoires in COVID-19. The overall study: Acute and convalescent COVID-19 specimens originated in the United States, Italy and Spain. T cells, B-cell-depleted T cells, or PBMCs supplied cDNA or gDNA.

Source study methods: Cell counts per sample came from amplifying reference gene primers. TCRdb keeps only in-frame clones here, not all; method: immunoSEQ multiplex PCR. The DNA gave D and trimming, while V, J and clone size come from that table. The sample records about 260,000 clones, 88% being singletons. V was shortened by 6 bases and J by 6 bases, with 8 bases between the two germline ends. Germline CDR1 MNHEY, CDR2 SVGAGI. This CDR3 spans 11 amino acids. The chain joins TRBV6-5 to TRBJ1-2; possible D gene TRBD1, 6 bases. The clonotype originates from a man between 60 and 70 years old who had recovered from COVID-19. Sequencing input: peripheral blood. The CDR3 reads CASRTGNGYTF. The CDR3, as DNA: TGTGCCAGCAGAACAGGGAATGGCTACACCTTC.